The entry below gives a single TCR beta chain sequence along with its context. These data belong to a study of graft-versus-host responses after intestinal transplantation. The data were produced by immunoSEQ multiplex PCR, yet TCRdb's version contains in-frame clones alone and is incomplete. The sample has some 70,000 clones; approximately 92% are singletons. Trimming removed 5 bases at V and 1 base at J, with 21 bases between. The CDR3 extends over 17 amino acids. CDR1 and CDR2 from the germline V gene are SEHNR and FQNEAQ (reference sequence). This TCR was recovered from a human patient who received an intestinal transplant, so some T cells may come from the graft donor. This chain joins TRBV7-9 and TRBJ2-7; D unclear. Material: bone marrow, obtained approximately 100 weeks after intestinal transplantation. CDR3 coding DNA: TGTGCCAGCAGCCCCGCCGCGGTGGGCAGGCGATCCTACGAGCAGTACTTC. It specifies CASSPAAVGRRSYEQYF.